This entry describes one TCR beta chain. Its antigen is undetermined. No donor was unhealthy or non-Caucasian. These data belong to a study of identical twins. Study-wide points: Alpha sequences out of frame and shared by twins had excess low generation probability. Invariant MAIT and iNKT cells are populations that could partly confound zero-insertion analyses.

Template switching introduced a universal primer site, and the cDNA bore unique molecular identifiers. TCRdb itself ran the 5' RACE reads through MiXCR, one entry per CDR3 protein. The sample has 1,800,000 or so distinct CDR3 sequences, around 33% seen once; the top ten hold about 0.27%. The sample taken for sequencing was cord blood. This receptor was identified in a newborn girl in good health.

The CDR3 bases are TGCAGTGGTATTAAGGGACAAGGCACAGATACGCAGTATTTT. Translated: CSGIKGQGTDTQYF. The gene calls are TRBV20-1 and TRBJ2-3, with D possibly being TRBD1 (6 bases). The V gene lost 7 bases and the J gene lost 1 base, with 15 bases spanning the gap. The CDR3 is made up of 14 amino acids. CDR1 is DFQATT and CDR2 is SNEGSKA in the germline V gene (reference sequence).